The sequence of this TCR beta chain was determined in a study of low-dose radiotherapy and immunotherapy resistance in tumors. Study-level background: Intravenous cyclophosphamide 200 mg/m2 was given every two weeks, one day before radiation and immunotherapy.

This clonotype was recorded many times. Time point specified: after trial treatment. Sample treatment: LDRT plus nivolumab, ipilimumab, low-dose cyclophosphamide and aspirin (RACIN trial). This CDR3 contains 14 residues. Germline V gene sequence: CDR1 MNHEY, CDR2 SVGEGT. Trimming removed 8 bases at V and 0 bases at J, with 11 bases between. cDNA synthesis used a TRAV/TRBV-specific primer set for both chains. Using a constant-region primer together with a V-primer adapter, TCRs were subjected to 20 PCR cycles of amplification. TCRdb itself ran the reads through MiXCR, one entry per CDR3 protein. The table includes tens of thousands of distinct CDR3 sequences, less than 25% detected once.

Sequenced material: PBMCs, taken after low-dose radiotherapy plus immunotherapy. The chain links TRBV6-2 or TRBV6-3 to TRBJ2-4; D is possibly TRBD2 (5 bases). The origin of this receptor is a female donor with ovarian cancer. CDR3 DNA: TGTGCCAGCTGGGCCGGGGTAGCCAAAAACATTCAGTACTTC. Translation: CASWAGVAKNIQYF.